These 13 T cell receptor beta chains were all obtained from the same sample, sequenced in a study of OX40 agonist ivuxolimab in advanced cancers. Sequencing was performed with immunoSEQ multiplex PCR; in TCRdb, only in-frame clones are kept and a portion is missing. The data show around 74,000 clones, about 90% seen once. The source was CD4+ or CD8+ T cells sorted from blood, collected in a trial of the OX40 agonist ivuxolimab. These receptors all come from an adult with an advanced solid tumor such as melanoma, head and neck, liver or kidney cancer.

The chain uses TRBV4-2 and TRBJ2-5, with D possibly TRBD2 on 6 matching bases. The CDR3 has 16 residues. Germline-derived CDR1 and CDR2 are LGHNA and YNFKEQ. Trimming cost V 2 bases and J 0 bases, with 13 bases left between them. CDR3 sequence (DNA): TGTGCCAGCAGCCAAAGGGGTTGGGGGGACCAAGAGACCCAGTACTTC. Protein product: CASSQRGWGDQETQYF.

This clone appeared once. The chain combines TRBV5-1 with TRBJ2-1, with 9 bases fitting TRBD1. The ends lost 4 bases at V and 9 bases at J; junction bases unmatched: 5. Germline V CDR1 and CDR2: SGHRS, YFSETQ. The CDR3 has 13 residues. CDR3 sequence: CASSAQGAAEQFF. The CDR3 DNA follows: TGCGCCAGCAGCGCACAGGGGGCGGCTGAGCAGTTCTTC.

The chain combines TRBV29-1 with TRBJ2-3, with 14 bases lining up with TRBD2. Unmatched junction bases numbered 6, after V lost 7 bases and J lost 6 bases. The CDR3 runs 14 residues. The germline V gene has CDR1 SQVTM and CDR2 ANQGSEA. CDR3 sequence: CSARTSGGLDTQYF. In DNA form, the CDR3 reads TGCAGCGCCAGGACTAGCGGGGGGCTGGATACGCAGTATTTT.

This clone was counted once. The chain employs TRBV13 and TRBJ2-1; no clear D gene. From germline, CDR1 is PRHDT and CDR2 FYEKMQ (reference sequence). The CDR3 has 15 amino acids. Trimming cost V 5 bases and J 5 bases, with 16 bases left between them. Here the CDR3 DNA reads TGTGCCAGCAGCCCCCCCACCGGGTGGGACAATGAGCAGTTCTTC. This encodes CASSPPTGWDNEQFF.

In its sample, this clone was seen a few times. The rearrangement uses TRBV11-2 and TRBJ1-6; no clear D. Looked up from germline, CDR1 is SGHAT and CDR2 is FQNNGV. The CDR3 sequence is 12 residues long. V lost 0 bases to trimming and J lost 14 bases, with 8 bases between them. CDR3 loop: CASSLDSPTLHF. Here the CDR3 DNA reads TGTGCCAGCAGCTTAGATTCACCCACCCTCCACTTT.

The chain recombines TRBV28 with TRBJ2-7; 8 bases fit TRBD2. This CDR3 contains 15 residues. From germline, CDR1 is MDHEN and CDR2 SYDVKM. V shed 3 bases and J 1 base; nucleotides not matched to a gene: 5. The CDR3 spells CASSLSGRRSYEQYF. The CDR3 nucleotides read TGTGCCAGCAGTTTGAGCGGGAGACGGTCCTACGAGCAGTACTTC. Combining the CDR3 with reference TRBV28 and TRBJ2-7 gives the whole variable domain DVKVTQSSRYLVKRTGEKVFLECVQDMDHENMFWYRQDPGLGLRLIYFSYDVKMKEKGDIPEGYSVSREKKERFSLILESASTNQTSMYLCASSLSGRRSYEQYFGPGTRLTVT.

The J gene is TRBJ2-7, the V gene TRBV5-1; maybe TRBD1 (6 bases). Germline CDR1 and CDR2: SGHRS and YFSETQ. The V and J ends lost 0 bases and 2 bases respectively, with 9 bases between them. CDR3 length: 14 amino acids. This CDR3 reads CASSLVGQAYEQYF. The CDR3 bases are TGCGCCAGCAGCTTGGTGGGACAAGCCTACGAGCAGTACTTC.

This clone was found a few times. The rearrangement uses TRBV27 and TRBJ2-1; D could derive from TRBD1 or TRBD2 (6 bases each). This CDR3 contains 16 residues. Trimming pared 3 bases from V and 5 bases from J, leaving 17 bases between. The germline V gene encodes CDR1 MNHEY and CDR2 SMNVEV (reference sequence). Here the CDR3 DNA reads TGTGCCAGCAGTTTTGTAGGGGGGAATGCCAACAATGAGCAGTTCTTC. This encodes CASSFVGGNANNEQFF.

This chain connects TRBV5-1 to TRBJ2-5; D not certain. There are 14 residues in the CDR3. CDR1 and CDR2 from the germline V gene are SGHRS and YFSETQ. V was cut by 1 base and J by 2 bases, with 9 bases left in between. CDR3: CASSLNGPQETQYF. CDR3 in DNA: TGCGCCAGCAGCTTGAACGGGCCTCAAGAGACCCAGTACTTC.

The chain uses TRBV7-9 and TRBJ2-7; 9 bases map to TRBD2. The CDR3 has 15 residues. Unmatched junction bases numbered 8, after V lost 1 base and J lost 7 bases. Germline CDR1 SEHNR, CDR2 FQNEAQ (reference sequence). CDR3 amino acids: CASSLVVAGAGEQYF. DNA for the CDR3: TGTGCCAGCAGCTTAGTGGTAGCGGGAGCGGGAGAGCAGTACTTC.

The chain has TRBV4-2 and TRBJ2-3; the match to TRBD2 covers 11 bases. Losses at the gene ends were 5 bases for V and 4 bases for J; bases not matched to a gene: 8. From germline, CDR1 is LGHNA and CDR2 YNFKEQ. CDR3 length: 16 residues. The CDR3 nucleotides are TGTGCCAGCAGCGCCCGACTAGCGGGGCCTTCAGATACGCAGTATTTT. Translation gives CASSARLAGPSDTQYF.

This chain links TRBV14 with TRBJ1-3; TRBD1 might be the D (5 bases). The germline CDR1 and CDR2 sequences are SGHDN and FVKESK. The CDR3 is made up of 16 amino acids. Trimming pared 3 bases from V and 3 bases from J, leaving 15 bases between. CDR3 sequence reads: CASSHVLGARGNTIYF. The CDR3 DNA reads as TGTGCCAGCAGCCATGTGCTCGGGGCCCGTGGAAACACCATATATTTT.

V usage is TRBV18 and J usage is TRBJ1-2; D is unclear. The CDR3 length is 14 residues. Germline CDR1 reads KGHSH; CDR2 reads LQKENI. Trimming removed 3 bases at V and 3 bases at J, with 11 bases between. CDR3 in amino acids: CASSPDGSYYGYTF. Written as DNA, the CDR3 is TGTGCCAGCTCACCGGACGGTTCTTACTATGGCTACACCTTC.